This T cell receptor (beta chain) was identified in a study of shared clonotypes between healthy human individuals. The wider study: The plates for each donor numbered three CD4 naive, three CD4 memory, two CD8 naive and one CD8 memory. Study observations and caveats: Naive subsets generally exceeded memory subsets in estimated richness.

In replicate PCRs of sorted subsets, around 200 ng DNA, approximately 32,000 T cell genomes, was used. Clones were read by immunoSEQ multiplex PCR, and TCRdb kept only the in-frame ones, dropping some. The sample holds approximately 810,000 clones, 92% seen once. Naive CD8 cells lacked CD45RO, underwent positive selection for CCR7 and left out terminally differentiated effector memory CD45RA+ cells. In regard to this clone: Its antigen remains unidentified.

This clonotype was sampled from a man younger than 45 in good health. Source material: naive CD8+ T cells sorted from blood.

The CDR3 region has the DNA TGTGCCAGCAGTACACTAAGCTATGGCTACACCTTC. This sequence encodes CASSTLSYGYTF. The chain employs TRBV6-5 and TRBJ1-2; D ambiguous. The length of the CDR3 is 12 residues. The V and J ends lost 5 bases and 4 bases respectively, with 8 bases between them. The germline gives CDR1 MNHEY, CDR2 SVGAGI.